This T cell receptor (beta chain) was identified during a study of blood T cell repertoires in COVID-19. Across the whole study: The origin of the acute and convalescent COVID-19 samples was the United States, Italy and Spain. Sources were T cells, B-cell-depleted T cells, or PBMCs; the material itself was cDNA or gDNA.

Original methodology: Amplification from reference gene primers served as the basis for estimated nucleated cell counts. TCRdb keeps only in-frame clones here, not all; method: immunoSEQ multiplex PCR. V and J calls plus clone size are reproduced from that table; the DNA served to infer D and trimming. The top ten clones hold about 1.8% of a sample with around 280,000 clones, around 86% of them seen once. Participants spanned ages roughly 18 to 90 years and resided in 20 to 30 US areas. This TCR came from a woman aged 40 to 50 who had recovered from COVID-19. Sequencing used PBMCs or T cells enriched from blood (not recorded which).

For the CDR3, the DNA is TGCGCCAGCAGTGATGGCCTAGCGGGAGCTACCTACGAGCAGTACTTC. It is translated as CASSDGLAGATYEQYF. The chain carries TRBV10-2 and TRBJ2-7; 10 positions agree with TRBD2. V lost 3 bases to trimming and J lost 2 bases; unmatched junction nucleotides: 7. The CDR3 loop spans 16 amino acids. Germline assignment: CDR1 WSHSY and CDR2 SAAADI.